These T cell receptor beta chains were read from a single sample in a study of blood T cell repertoires in COVID-19. Libraries were prepared by immunoSEQ multiplex PCR; TCRdb keeps only in-frame clonotypes and omits some of them. The sample records 330,000 or so clones, about 87% being singletons. Sequencing input: peripheral blood. The receptors were sampled from a man aged 30-40 years with COVID-19, enrolled during active disease. Both conserved end residues are part of each CDR3. A D gene is named only where the DNA matches it firmly. Clone size is given for some rows only: seen once, a few or many times, or a class if the clone is expanded.

>TRBJ2-2|TRBV6-4|TRBD1|once
CASWGFRQGEIGELFF
TGTGCCAGCTGGGGTTTTCGACAGGGTGAAATCGGGGAGCTGTTTTTT
>TRBJ1-2|TRBV5-8|TRBD1|NA
CASSSTGGGRDGYTF
TGTGCCAGCAGCTCGACAGGGGGCGGTCGTGATGGCTACACCTTC
>TRBJ2-3|TRBV6-2/TRBV6-3|TRBD2|NA
CASSYSTSGYTDTQYF
TGTGCCAGCAGTTACTCGACTAGCGGATACACAGATACGCAGTATTTT
>TRBJ2-2|TRBV9|TRBD1|NA
CASTRDRANTGELFF
TGTGCCAGCACGAGGGACAGGGCGAACACCGGGGAGCTGTTTTTT
>TRBJ1-5|TRBV3-1/TRBV3-2|TRBD1|NA
CASSQGPGGTQPQHF
TGTGCCAGCAGCCAAGGTCCAGGGGGGACTCAGCCCCAGCATTTT
>TRBJ2-3|TRBV29-1|TRBD2|NA
CSVVPGLPPDTQYF
TGCAGCGTTGTACCGGGACTACCTCCAGATACGCAGTATTTT
>TRBJ2-3|TRBV5-1|NA|NA
CASSLQGTDTQYF
TGCGCCAGCAGCTTACAGGGCACAGATACGCAGTATTTT
>TRBJ1-4|TRBV5-1|NA|NA
CASSLEGGYNEKLFF
TGCGCCAGCAGCTTGGAAGGGGGTTATAATGAAAAACTGTTTTTT
>TRBJ2-3|TRBV10-2|NA|NA
CASGRRTDTQYF
TGCGCCAGCGGGAGAAGAACAGATACGCAGTATTTT
>TRBJ2-7|TRBV11-3|TRBD1|NA
CASSSGAGGSYEQYF
TGTGCCAGCAGCTCAGGGGCAGGGGGATCCTACGAGCAGTACTTC
>TRBJ2-7|TRBV28|TRBD2|once
CASSWGAWGLADYEQYF
TGTGCCAGCAGCTGGGGTGCCTGGGGACTAGCGGATTACGAGCAGTACTTC
>TRBJ2-7|TRBV28|TRBD1|NA
CASRTGTGREQYF
TGTGCCAGCAGAACCGGGACAGGGCGCGAGCAGTACTTC
>TRBJ1-3|TRBV5-6|TRBD1|NA
CASSGQGTGNTIYF
TGTGCCAGCAGCGGACAGGGAACTGGAAACACCATATATTTT
>TRBJ2-3|TRBV27|NA|NA
CASRMTGTDTQYF
TGTGCCAGCAGGATGACAGGCACAGATACGCAGTATTTT
>TRBJ1-5|TRBV19|TRBD1|NA
CASRISDRGRQPQHF
TGTGCCAGTAGGATCTCGGACAGGGGTCGTCAGCCCCAGCATTTT
>TRBJ1-2|TRBV19|TRBD1|NA
CASSILAGGSYGYTF
TGTGCCAGTAGTATTCTGGCAGGGGGATCCTATGGCTACACCTTC
>TRBJ1-3|TRBV2|NA|NA
CASSEQGARSGNTIYF
TGTGCCAGCAGTGAGCAAGGGGCACGGTCCGGAAACACCATATATTTT
>TRBJ2-7|TRBV7-2|TRBD1|NA
CASSPSRTGELEQYF
TGTGCCAGCAGCCCATCGAGGACAGGGGAGCTCGAGCAGTACTTC
>TRBJ2-4|TRBV2|NA|NA
CASGADSGVNIQYF
TGTGCCAGCGGGGCGGACAGCGGGGTAAACATTCAGTACTTC
>TRBJ2-1|TRBV14|TRBD2|NA
CASSQDFPSGAHNEQFF
TGTGCCAGCAGCCAAGATTTTCCTAGCGGGGCTCACAATGAGCAGTTCTTC
>TRBJ1-2|TRBV28|NA|NA
CASSPGQDYGYTF
TGTGCCAGCAGTCCAGGACAAGACTATGGCTACACCTTC
>TRBJ2-7|TRBV18|NA|NA
CASSPVGGLSNEQYF
TGTGCCAGCTCACCGGTGGGGGGGCTGTCAAACGAGCAGTACTTC
>TRBJ2-7|TRBV18|NA|NA
CASSPDNIYEQYF
TGTGCCAGCTCACCGGACAATATCTACGAGCAGTACTTC
>TRBJ2-1|TRBV18|TRBD2|NA
CASSPPSGLAGVAYNEQFF
TGTGCCAGCTCACCACCATCCGGACTAGCGGGAGTGGCCTACAATGAGCAGTTCTTC
>TRBJ1-3|TRBV15|TRBD1|NA
CATSRATRTGGYGNTIYF
TGTGCCACCAGCAGAGCCACCCGGACAGGGGGCTATGGAAACACCATATATTTT
>TRBJ1-2|TRBV28|TRBD1|once
CASSRPWDRGRIYYGYTF
TGTGCCAGCAGCCGACCTTGGGACAGGGGGCGCATCTACTATGGCTACACCTTC
>TRBJ2-1|TRBV7-8|TRBD2|NA
CASSALAASYNEQFF
TGTGCCAGCAGCGCTCTAGCGGCATCCTACAATGAGCAGTTCTTC
>TRBJ2-7|TRBV6-4|NA|NA
CASSVAQGYEQYF
TGTGCCAGCAGCGTAGCGCAGGGGTACGAGCAGTACTTC
>TRBJ1-2|TRBV24-1|TRBD1|NA
CATSDSRTGRNGYTF
TGTGCCACCAGTGATTCCCGGACAGGGAGGAATGGCTACACCTTC
>TRBJ1-1|TRBV29-1|NA|few
CSVSGNRANTEAFF
TGCAGCGTGTCCGGTAACAGGGCGAACACTGAAGCTTTCTTT
>TRBJ1-1|TRBV29-1|TRBD1|NA
CSGRGQGAATEAFF
TGCAGCGGCCGGGGTCAGGGGGCGGCCACTGAAGCTTTCTTT
>TRBJ1-1|TRBV3-1/TRBV3-2|NA|NA
CASSRTRTGYTEAFF
TGTGCCAGCAGCCGAACACGAACAGGGTACACTGAAGCTTTCTTT
>TRBJ1-2|TRBV6-5|NA|NA
CASSPTGQINYGYTF
TGTGCCAGCAGTCCTACCGGACAGATTAACTATGGCTACACCTTC
>TRBJ2-5|TRBV5-8|TRBD1|NA
CASSRVLGQGRETQYF
TGTGCCAGCAGCCGGGTGCTGGGACAGGGAAGAGAGACCCAGTACTTC
>TRBJ1-4|TRBV6-5|TRBD1|once
CASSYGGQGDEKLFF
TGTGCCAGCAGTTACGGCGGCCAGGGGGATGAAAAACTGTTTTTT
>TRBJ1-1|TRBV7-8|NA|NA
CASSFQQGTAFF
TGTGCCAGCAGCTTCCAACAGGGAACAGCTTTCTTT
>TRBJ2-7|TRBV19|NA|NA
CASSRGSYEQYF
TGTGCCAGTAGTAGAGGGTCCTACGAGCAGTACTTC
>TRBJ2-5|TRBV7-9|NA|NA
CASSLRASQETQYF
TGTGCCAGCAGCCTCAGGGCGTCACAAGAGACCCAGTACTTC
>TRBJ2-3|TRBV7-3|TRBD2|NA
CASSLMRETDTQYF
TGTGCCAGCAGCTTAATGCGGGAGACAGATACGCAGTATTTT
>TRBJ2-7|TRBV11-2|NA|NA
CASSLVRSSYEQYF
TGTGCCAGCAGCTTAGTTCGCAGCTCCTACGAGCAGTACTTC
>TRBJ1-6|TRBV3-1/TRBV3-2|TRBD1|NA
CASSRGTGNSPLHF
TGTGCCAGCAGCCGAGGGACAGGTAATTCACCCCTCCACTTT
>TRBJ1-5|TRBV7-2|TRBD1|NA
CASSSLGQGIYSNQPQHF
TGTGCCAGCAGCTCGCTCGGACAGGGGATTTATAGCAATCAGCCCCAGCATTTT
>TRBJ2-7|TRBV11-2|NA|NA
CASSPRPDDYSYEQYF
TGTGCCAGCAGCCCCCGTCCTGACGACTATTCCTACGAGCAGTACTTC
>TRBJ1-1|TRBV28|NA|NA
CASSRTENTEAFF
TGTGCCAGCAGTCGGACAGAGAACACTGAAGCTTTCTTT
>TRBJ1-1|TRBV28|NA|NA
CASSFALNTEAFF
TGTGCCAGCAGTTTTGCCCTAAACACTGAAGCTTTCTTT
>TRBJ1-3|TRBV5-6|TRBD1|NA
CASSSTGGTGNTIYF
TGTGCCAGCAGCTCGACAGGGGGCACTGGAAACACCATATATTTT